Shown below are 29 T cell receptor beta chains from a single sample sequenced in a study of tumor-infiltrating lymphocytes in primary liver carcinoma. The authors made TCR beta cDNA from 500 ng total RNA with a constant-region primer. Three nested multiplex PCR rounds of slightly modified ARM-PCR generated TCR beta libraries. TRBV1-TRBV30 forward primers paired with a C-beta reverse primer drove the first two PCR rounds, around 10 cycles each. TCRdb passed the multiplex PCR reads through MiXCR, listing each CDR3 protein once. The table includes about 320,000 distinct CDR3 sequences, over 55% detected once. Germline DNA was also extracted, and blood RNA was taken from unsorted whole blood. The sample was peripheral blood. Source of these receptors: a man aged 35-49 years with primary liver carcinoma and hepatitis B virus infection.

Worth noting for this clonotype: The junction shows a germline mismatch at one end, possibly a read error. The chain combines TRBV11-2 with TRBJ2-2, with D uncertain. The germline V gene encodes CDR1 SGHAT and CDR2 FQNNGV. The CDR3 has 15 amino acids. The CDR3 nucleotides are TGTACCAGCAGCTGGACGGCCTCGAATACCGGGGAGCTGTTTTTT. This sequence encodes CTSSWTASNTGELFF. Full variable domain (remainder filled in from reference TRBV11-2 and TRBJ2-2): EAGVAQSPRYKIIEKRQSVAFWCNPISGHATLYWYQQILGQGPKLLIQFQNNGVVDDSQLPKDRFSAERLKGVDSTLKIQPAKLEDSAVYLCTSSWTASNTGELFFGEGSRLTVL.

This chain joins TRBV12-1 and TRBJ2-7; the table gives TRBD2 as D, unverified against the DNA. TRBV12-1 counts as a pseudogene. The CDR3 has 19 amino acids. The CDR3 here is CASSFAQCGRADPAYKQYF. The CDR3 nucleotides are TGTGCCAGCAGCTTTGCGCAGTGCGGGAGGGCTGATCCCGCCTACAAGCAGTACTTC.

Worth noting for this clonotype: This may arise from a read error, as a much more abundant clone is one base away. The rearrangement joins TRBV6-5 to TRBJ1-2, with a tentative D call TRBD1 (6 bases). Germline V gene data show CDR1 as MNHEY and CDR2 as SVGAGI. The CDR3 covers 12 residues. As DNA, the CDR3 is TGTGCCACTCGGAGGGCCCAGACAGGCTACGCCTTC. Encoded protein: CATRRAQTGYAF.

Notes on this clonotype: A much larger clonotype is one base distant, so this may be a read error. The J gene is TRBJ2-5, the V gene TRBV12-3 or TRBV12-4, with TRBD1 matching over 7 bases. The CDR3 is made up of 12 amino acids. The CDR3 nucleotides read TGTGCCAGCAGTTTCCAGGGGGAGACCCGGTACTTC. It translates to CASSFQGETRYF.

This clonotype occurred a few times. A much larger clone differs from this one at a single base, so this may be a read error. The chain has TRBV29-1 and TRBJ2-2; maybe TRBD1 (6 bases). The CDR3 loop spans 13 amino acids. V lost 6 bases and J 6 bases, leaving 14 bases between the germline ends. Germline V gene lookup returns CDR1 SQVTM and CDR2 ANQGSEA. This chain's CDR3 is CSVDTGFAGELFF. The CDR3 coding sequence is TGCAGCGTCGATACAGGGTTCGCCGGGGAGCTGTTTTTT.

This clonotype was counted many times. In nucleotides, the CDR3 is TGTGCCAGCGCCGCCCCCAAAAGCACAGATACGCAGTATTTT. Amino acids: CASAAPKSTDTQYF. The V call is TRBV6-4, the J call TRBJ2-3; D is unclear. The CDR3 is made up of 14 amino acids. The germline gives CDR1 MRHNA, CDR2 SNTAGT. The V end lost 8 bases, the J end lost 0 bases, and 12 bases lay between the germline ends.

The V call is TRBV30, the J call TRBJ2-1, with D tentatively TRBD1 or TRBD2 (5 bases each). Trimming removed 4 bases at V and 0 bases at J, with 13 bases between. Germline-derived CDR1 and CDR2 are GTSNPN and SVGIG (reference sequence). This CDR3 has 15 residues. CDR3 nucleotides: TGTGCCTGGACGTGGGGGTCGAGCTCCTACAATGAGCAGTTCTTC. Its protein product is CAWTWGSSSYNEQFF.

With respect to this clonotype: An end of the junction differs from the germline gene, which may be a read error. The chain has TRBV28 and TRBJ1-4; D is ambiguous. Germline lookup yields CDR1 MDHEN and CDR2 SYDVKM. This CDR3 is built from 15 residues. The CDR3 region is CASRQAGATNEKLVF. In nucleotides, the CDR3 is TGTGCCAGCAGGCAGGCGGGCGCAACTAATGAAAAACTGGTTTTT.

About this clonotype: Sequence at one end of the junction differs from germline and may be a read error. The CDR3 DNA follows: TGTTCCAGCGCGGGACTAGCGGTTCGCCAAGAGACCCAGTACTTC. Translation: CSSAGLAVRQETQYF. V usage is TRBV5-6 and J usage is TRBJ2-5; 11 bases map to TRBD2. CDR1 and CDR2 from the germline V gene are SGHDT and YYEEEE. The CDR3 has 15 residues.

In this sample, this clonotype turned up many times. V usage is TRBV5-4 and J usage is TRBJ2-7, with D perhaps assigned TRBD1 or TRBD2 (6 bases each). The CDR3 is 15 amino acids. The germline V gene encodes CDR1 SGHNT and CDR2 YYREEE (reference sequence). Trimming left V 0 bases short and J 3 bases short, with 13 bases between. The CDR3 sequence: CASSLAGVGGYEQYF. The CDR3 coding sequence is TGTGCCAGCAGCTTGGCAGGGGTGGGAGGCTACGAGCAGTACTTC.

This clonotype has ten or more counts. The rearrangement uses TRBV29-1 and TRBJ2-7, with D perhaps being TRBD1 or TRBD2 (6 bases each). The CDR3 sequence is 14 residues long. V lost 5 bases and J 7 bases, leaving 21 bases between the germline ends. Germline V gene data show CDR1 as SQVTM and CDR2 as ANQGSEA. The CDR3 spells CSVLLLRQAGEQYF. The CDR3 bases are TGCAGCGTTTTACTTCTTAGACAGGCGGGGGAGCAGTACTTC.

About this clonotype itself: The junction does not match germline at one end; this may be a read error. The chain links TRBV4-2 to TRBJ1-5; 7 bases agree with TRBD1. The CDR3 spans 16 residues. Germline CDR1 is LGHNA and CDR2 is YNFKEQ. The CDR3 is CASSQDRAGGNHPQRF. In DNA form, the CDR3 reads TGTGCCAGCAGCCAAGATAGGGCAGGGGGAAATCATCCCCAGCGTTTT.

Comments on this clonotype: The junction does not match germline at one end; this may be a read error. The rearrangement joins TRBV11-1 to TRBJ2-1; D might be TRBD2 (6 bases). This CDR3 comprises 16 residues. Germline loops: CDR1 SGHAT, CDR2 FQDESV (reference sequence). CDR3 bases: TGTGCCTGCAGCTTAGGATTCGGGAGCTCCTACAATGAGCAGTTCTTC. Translating it yields CACSLGFGSSYNEQFF.

The table lists this clonotype with many counts. The V gene is TRBV6-2 or TRBV6-3, the J gene TRBJ2-1, with D possibly TRBD2 on 5 matching bases. Trimming stripped 2 bases from V and 5 bases from J, with 10 bases between. This CDR3 has 14 amino acids. The germline V gene encodes CDR1 MNHEY and CDR2 SVGEGT. The CDR3 DNA follows: TGTGCCAGCAGTTACGGAGGACGGAACAATGAGCAGTTCTTC. It codes for CASSYGGRNNEQFF.

This chain links TRBV2 with TRBJ1-6; D not certain. The germline gives CDR1 SNHLY, CDR2 FYNNEI. This CDR3 has 14 residues. The V end lost 3 bases, the J end lost 7 bases, and 10 bases lay between the germline ends. The CDR3 region is CASSEGWINSPLHF. In DNA, the CDR3 is TGTGCCAGCAGTGAGGGATGGATCAATTCACCCCTCCACTTT.

This clonotype was found a few times. The J gene is TRBJ1-1, the V gene TRBV28, with D unclear. Germline CDR1 is MDHEN and CDR2 is SYDVKM. Trimming removed 9 bases from V and 7 bases from J, with 12 bases in between. The CDR3 totals 11 residues. The CDR3 is CASATGFEAFF. In nucleotides, the CDR3 is TGTGCCAGTGCAACGGGGTTTGAAGCTTTCTTT.

The chain links TRBV4-1 to TRBJ1-1; D ambiguous. The length of the CDR3 is 14 residues. The ends were cut back, 0 bases at V and 6 bases at J, with 11 bases in the middle. CDR1 and CDR2 from the germline V gene are MGHRA and YSYEKL. The CDR3 DNA sequence: TGCGCCAGCAGCCAAGAGTTCGGGTTGCCTGAAGCTTTCTTT. Protein sequence: CASSQEFGLPEAFF.

With respect to this clonotype: This CDR3 is missing its conserved last phenylalanine or tryptophan, likely due to a read error. This chain connects TRBV18 to TRBJ1-4; D unresolved. Germline V gives CDR1 KGHSH, CDR2 LQKENI. Trimming took 3 bases from V and 3 from J, leaving 11 bases between them. CDR3 length: 15 residues. As DNA, the CDR3 is TGTGCCAGCTCACCCCGCAGGAGGGCTAATGAAAAACTGTTTTTG. Translated: CASSPRRRANEKLFL.

The chain uses TRBV11-1 and TRBJ2-3; D gene unclear. The CDR3 runs 13 residues. The germline V gene encodes CDR1 SGHAT and CDR2 FQDESV (reference sequence). Trimming shortened V by 5 bases and J by 8 bases, and 14 bases separated the two germline ends. The CDR3 DNA reads as TGTGCCAGCAGCCCCCGGATTCGAGGTACGCAGTATTTT. It yields the protein CASSPRIRGTQYF.

This chain connects TRBV30 to TRBJ1-5, with a weak D call TRBD1 (5 bases). CDR1 and CDR2 (germline): GTSNPN, SVGIG (reference sequence). V was clipped by 1 base and J by 1 base, with 20 bases between them. This CDR3 is 18 amino acids long. The CDR3 DNA reads as TGTGCCTGGAGTGAGGAGACGTGGGGGGGGAGGAGCAATCAGCCCCAGCATTTT. This encodes CAWSEETWGGRSNQPQHF.

In regard to this clonotype: The junction departs from germline at one end; a sequencing error may be responsible. The V gene is TRBV12-3 or TRBV12-4, the J gene TRBJ2-1, with 8 bases matching TRBD1. The CDR3 totals 15 residues. The CDR3 sequence: CASRTRTGRFNEQFF. As DNA, the CDR3 is TGTGCCAGCAGGACCAGGACAGGGCGGTTTAATGAGCAATTCTTC.

About this clonotype: Sequence at one end of the junction differs from germline and may be a read error. The rearrangement links TRBV11-3 to TRBJ2-2, with TRBD2 as a possible D gene (5 bases). CDR1 SGHNT and CDR2 YENEEA come from the germline V gene. The CDR3 runs to 13 residues. CDR3 in DNA: TGTGCCAACAGCTTAAAAGTCACCGGGGAGCGGTTTTTT. Residues: CANSLKVTGERFF. Using reference TRBV11-3 and TRBJ2-2 for the parts outside the CDR3, the full variable domain is EAGVVQSPRYKIIEKKQPVAFWCNPISGHNTLYWYLQNLGQGPELLIRYENEEAVDDSQLPKDRFSAERLKGVDSTLKIQPAELGDSAVYLCANSLKVTGERFFGEGSRLTVL.

This clonotype occurred many times. The chain links TRBV29-1 to TRBJ1-2; D ambiguous. Trimming left V 0 bases short and J 4 bases short, with 12 bases between. Looked up from germline, CDR1 is SQVTM and CDR2 is ANQGSEA. The CDR3 is 14 amino acids. For the CDR3, the DNA is TGCAGCGTTGAAGACTCCAAAGGCCCCTATGGCTACACCTTC. Encoded protein: CSVEDSKGPYGYTF. The full variable domain, its missing parts supplied by reference TRBV29-1 and TRBJ1-2, is SAVISQKPSRDICQRGTSLTIQCQVDSQVTMMFWYRQQPGQSLTLIATANQGSEATYESGFVIDKFPISRPNLTFSTLTVSNMSPEDSSIYLCSVEDSKGPYGYTFGSGTRLTVV.

Concerning this clonotype: The junction departs from the called germline gene at one end, perhaps through a read error. The J gene is TRBJ2-3, the V gene TRBV29-1; perhaps TRBD2 as D (5 bases). The CDR3 runs to 14 residues. Germline values: CDR1 SQVTM, CDR2 ANQGSEA. The DNA of the CDR3 is TGCGGCGTTGAACACGGGATGGGTACAGATACGCAGTATTTT. The encoded protein is CGVEHGMGTDTQYF.

This clonotype was seen repeatedly, ten times or more. This chain connects TRBV12-3 or TRBV12-4 to TRBJ2-3, with a tentative D call TRBD2 (5 bases). The germline V and J ends were trimmed by 5 bases and 5 bases, with 20 bases remaining between them. The CDR3 totals 16 residues. The CDR3 is CASSLHLARGRDTQYF. The DNA for the CDR3 is TGTGCCAGCAGTCTCCACCTAGCCCGTGGAAGAGATACGCAGTATTTT.

To note about this clonotype: At one end the junction does not follow the germline gene, possibly because of a read error. V usage is TRBV10-3 and J usage is TRBJ2-6, with 12 bases fitting TRBD2. CDR3 length: 17 amino acids. Germline assignment: CDR1 ENHRY and CDR2 SYGVKD. The CDR3 loop reads CANKGLAGSSEANVLTF. Written as DNA, the CDR3 is TGTGCCAACAAGGGACTAGCGGGCTCCTCTGAGGCCAACGTCCTGACTTTC.

This chain connects TRBV6-5 to TRBJ2-2; 8 bases are shared with TRBD1. The CDR3 runs 16 residues. The germline gives CDR1 MNHEY, CDR2 SVGAGI. V lost 10 bases and J lost 1; bases outside the gene matches: 11. This chain's CDR3 is CANRLGQGGNTGELFF. CDR3 sequence (DNA): TGTGCCAACAGACTCGGACAGGGAGGGAACACCGGGGAGCTGTTTTTT.

As concerns this clonotype: A clone one base away is much larger, so this may be a read error. The chain uses TRBV4-2 and TRBJ2-1, with D hard to call. Trimming left V 1 base short and J 7 bases short, with 11 bases between. This CDR3 comprises 14 residues. CDR1 is LGHNA and CDR2 is YNFKEQ in the germline V gene. The CDR3, as DNA: TGTGCCAGCAGCCAAGTTAGCAGGAAGAATGAGCAGTTCTTC. As protein: CASSQVSRKNEQFF.

The gene calls are TRBV5-4 and TRBJ2-6; 12 bases map to TRBD2. CDR3 length equals 17 residues. V lost 3 bases and J lost 0; bases outside the gene matches: 1. The germline V gene has CDR1 SGHNT and CDR2 YYREEE (reference sequence). The CDR3: CASSSGLAGSGANVLTF. The DNA of the CDR3 is TGTGCCAGCAGCTCGGGACTAGCGGGCTCTGGGGCCAACGTCCTGACTTTC.